This T cell receptor beta chain was profiled in a study of blood T cell repertoires in COVID-19 (TCRdb year 2020). Context from the whole study: Samples from collaborators originated in the United States, Italy and Spain and spanned both the acute and convalescent phases of COVID-19. The samples were drawn from two sources: the first 160 participants of the ongoing ImmuneRACE study, and 1,000 to 1,500 subjects contributed by 6 global collaborators. Deeply sampled blood TCRbeta repertoires from subjects exposed to, actively infected with, or recovered from COVID-19 were included in the dataset. The repertoires were released in a freely available public database meant as a resource for research on the immune response to SARS-CoV-2. The material from the prospective study consisted of cDNA or gDNA derived from T cells, B-cell-depleted T cells, or PBMCs. Where HLA class I and class II types were available, the types were taken from metadata supplied by the sample provider, not from assay-based typing. Sample metadata almost always included a de-identified subject ID, COVID-19 status, age in years and sex. Broad study findings and their caveats: How much clinical and demographic metadata was included differed by source and by participant, and the metadata was provided uncurated.

About this clone itself: The antigen it binds to is not known. No clone much larger than this one lies a single base away; base qualities are absent.

One collaborating source in Seattle enrolled patients while the patients were actively infected and followed the patients over time throughout the course of disease. Whole blood was collected in K2EDTA tubes by collaborating institutions according to the institutions' own protocols. For TCRbeta analysis, collaborators shipped samples as frozen whole blood, isolated PBMCs, or DNA extracted from either of those sample types. V gives up 0 bases and J gives up 7 bases, and the segment between their germline ends measures 12 bases. Inclusive of the bounding cysteine and phenylalanine, the CDR3 is 14 residues long. The kept DNA is CDR3 alone, 42 bases in frame from the first base. CDR1 and CDR2, looked up from the germline V gene (reference sequence), are SEHNR and FQNEAQ. TCRbeta CDR3 regions were amplified from genomic DNA using the immunoSEQ Assay, a bias-controlled multiplex PCR. As for the authors' bioinformatics: Within the assay, amplification of reference gene primers was used to estimate how many nucleated cells each sample contained. To quantify the absolute abundance of each unique TCRbeta CDR3 rearrangement, sequence reads were collapsed and filtered. Productive Simpson clonality was computed per sample as the square root of Simpson's diversity index over productive rearrangements. The table was pulled from immuneACCESS by TCRdb, which kept in-frame rearrangements only. Such tables lose some clones; where checked, under half of the loss comes from unresolved V genes, and the rest has no known cause. D and trimming come from the DNA, and the V and J calls and clone size come from that table. The sample records approximately 170,000 clones, approximately 81% of which are singletons. The top ten constitute 13% to 15% of the sample.

The chain uses TRBV7-9 and TRBJ1-2; perhaps TRBD1 is the D gene, with 6 bases matching. The clonotype comes from a woman aged 70-85 years with COVID-19, enrolled during active disease. The source material was peripheral blood. The sequenced DNA is TGTGCCAGCAGCTTAGCCGGACAGTCACCTGGCTACACCTTC. Its translation reads: CASSLAGQSPGYTF.